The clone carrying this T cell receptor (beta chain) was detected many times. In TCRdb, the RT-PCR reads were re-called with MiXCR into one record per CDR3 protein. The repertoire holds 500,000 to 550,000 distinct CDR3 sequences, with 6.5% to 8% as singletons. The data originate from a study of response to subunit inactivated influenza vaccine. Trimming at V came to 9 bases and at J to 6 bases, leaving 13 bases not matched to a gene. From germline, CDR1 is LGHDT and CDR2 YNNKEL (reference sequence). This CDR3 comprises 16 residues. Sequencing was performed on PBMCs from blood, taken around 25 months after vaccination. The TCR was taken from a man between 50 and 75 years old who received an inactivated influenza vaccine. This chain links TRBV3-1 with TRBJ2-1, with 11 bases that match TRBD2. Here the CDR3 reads CASGTSGSMGSNEQFF. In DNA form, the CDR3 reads TGTGCCAGTGGTACTAGCGGGAGTATGGGCTCCAATGAGCAGTTCTTC.